The TCR beta chain described here comes from a study of cytomegalovirus exposure and HLA in healthy donors. Broader study findings: Researchers reported from a later analysis that most CMV-associated TCR beta chains appeared HLA-restricted. The study listed roughly 160 cytomegalovirus-associated TCR beta chains. Presence/absence results assume similar sequencing depth per donor, which may not hold.

The donors, nominally healthy at sampling, likely had unrecorded immune exposures. Regarding this clone: Its antigen is unknown.

Use of 60 Vbeta and 13 Jbeta primers characterized the PCR. The assay was immunoSEQ multiplex PCR, and TCRdb's table has in-frame clones only and misses some. The sample gives about 130,000 clones, about 81% of which show up once; approximately 0.99% is in the top ten. The CDR3 loop spans 13 amino acids. Germline V gene lookup returns CDR1 GTSNPN and CDR2 SVGIG (reference sequence). With 2 bases clipped from V and 4 bases from J, the junction kept 1 base outside the gene matches. The TCR comes from a woman aged 25-40 years in good health and CMV-seronegative. The sequencing sample was made of PBMCs. This chain links TRBV30 with TRBJ1-3; 8 nucleotides agree with TRBD1. CDR3 DNA: TGTGCCTGGAGTTCAGGGGGCGGAAACACCATATATTTT. Translating gives CAWSSGGGNTIYF.